Given below is one TCR beta chain in context. Its antigen is not known. The sample belongs to a study of vaccination and CD4 T cells after COVID-19. An Oncomine TCR Beta short-read assay was used to sequence the DNA from cultured CD4+ T cells. In TCRdb, the PCR reads were re-called with MiXCR into one record per CDR3 protein. The sample shows some 10,000 distinct CDR3 sequences, about four fifths of them seen only once. The CDR3 runs 15 residues. Per the germline V gene, CDR1 is SGHTA and CDR2 is FQGTGA. Trimming took off 7 bases at V and 0 bases at J, with 13 bases between the two ends. Sample treatment: roughly ten-day PBMC culture with coronavirus spike peptide pools or control peptides (ViraFEST assay).

This sequence joins TRBV7-3 and TRBJ2-1, with D unresolved. Sample: CD4+ T cells from blood, cultured in vitro. The TCR was taken from a human donor who had recovered from COVID-19. The CDR3 protein is CASTPTRSSYNEQFF. CDR3 nucleotide sequence: TGTGCCAGCACCCCAACAAGGAGCTCCTACAATGAGCAGTTCTTC.